This T cell receptor beta chain appears in the sequencing data of a study of shared clonotypes between healthy human individuals. Study as a whole: Three CD4 naive, three CD4 memory, two CD8 naive and one CD8 memory plate were used per donor. Study observations and caveats: Even with large depth, rarefaction showed that sorted-subset sequencing was incomplete.

In this sample, this clone turned up a few times. What it recognizes is unknown. Per sorted-subset replicate PCR, input was approximately 0.2 ug DNA, representing tens of thousands of T cell genomes. The protocol was immunoSEQ multiplex PCR, while the TCRdb copy is restricted to in-frame clones and leaves out a portion. The data contain 780,000 or so clones, roughly 72% of them seen just once; the ten biggest clones take up about 1.7%. This clonotype was sampled from a woman younger than 45 in good health. The sample consisted of memory CD4+ T cells sorted from blood. Subset noted: CD45RA-negative fraction.

CDR3 sequence (DNA): TGTGCCAGTAGTATTTCGGGAGCTAACTATGGCTACACCTTC. Translating gives CASSISGANYGYTF. The chain combines TRBV19 with TRBJ1-2; no clear D gene. The ends were cut back, 3 bases at V and 0 bases at J, with 8 bases in the middle. The germline V gene has CDR1 LNHDA and CDR2 SQIVND (reference sequence). The CDR3 runs to 14 residues.